This entry lists 25 T cell receptor beta chains sequenced from one sample in a study of long-term antiretroviral therapy in people with HIV (dated by TCRdb to 2021 to 2024). The immunoSEQ hsTCRB v3.0 assay was used at survey level resolution to sequence the TRB variable region. Drawn from immuneACCESS, this table holds only the in-frame rearrangements with V and J called that TCRdb kept. Clones are partly lost; checked studies trace under half to an unresolved V gene and leave the rest unexplained. Present in this sample are tens of thousands of clones, over 90% of which were seen just once. The ten largest clones take up about 9.4% of the sample. The specimen comprised unsorted PBMCs, sampled 6.2 years after starting antiretroviral therapy. These receptors were taken from a man aged 35 to 55 with HIV.

This clone appeared a single time. The chain carries TRBV19 and TRBJ2-2; D might be TRBD2 (6 bases). The V and J ends lost 5 bases and 1 base respectively, with 11 bases between them. CDR3 length equals 15 residues. Germline V gene data show CDR1 as LNHDA and CDR2 as SQIVND (reference sequence). CDR3: CASSPVGGNTGELFF. The DNA of the CDR3 is TGTGCCAGTAGTCCTGTCGGGGGGAACACCGGGGAGCTGTTTTTT.

The chain couples TRBV6-5 to TRBJ2-7; 10 bases line up with TRBD1. V was clipped by 6 bases and J by 5 bases; unmatched bases: 1. CDR3 size: 12 residues. CDR1 and CDR2 from the germline V gene are MNHEY and SVGAGI. The CDR3 nucleotides are TGTGCCAGCAGAGGACAGGGGGACGAGCAGTACTTC. Protein: CASRGQGDEQYF.

The J gene is TRBJ2-3, the V gene TRBV27, with a possible D match to TRBD1 (6 bases). Trimming cost V 3 bases and J 2 bases, with 12 bases left between them. This CDR3 is 15 amino acids long. Germline loops: CDR1 MNHEY, CDR2 SMNVEV (reference sequence). The CDR3 bases are TGTGCCAGCAGTTTTAACAGGGACACCACAGATACGCAGTATTTT. Translation: CASSFNRDTTDTQYF.

V usage is TRBV11-1 and J usage is TRBJ1-3; D ambiguous. V lost 0 bases, J lost 0 bases, and 12 bases lay in between. The CDR3 has 17 residues. Germline V lookup: CDR1 SGHAT, CDR2 FQDESV (reference sequence). CDR3: CASSLAVEGSSGNTIYF. In DNA form, the CDR3 reads TGTGCCAGCAGCTTAGCGGTTGAAGGGAGCTCTGGAAACACCATATATTTT.

This clone appeared once. CDR3 bases: TGTGCCAGCAGAGGAATAGGAGCGGACCTTCTTGAGCAGTTCTTC. Translated, it gives CASRGIGADLLEQFF. This chain joins TRBV7-9 and TRBJ2-1; TRBD2 might be the D (5 bases). In germline, CDR1 is SEHNR, CDR2 FQNEAQ (reference sequence). The CDR3 loop spans 15 amino acids. Trimming cost V 6 bases and J 9 bases, with 21 bases left between them.

This clone has more than one count but fewer than ten. The chain employs TRBV5-8 and TRBJ2-1; D is undetermined. This CDR3 contains 14 residues. Germline V gives CDR1 SGHTS, CDR2 YDEGEE. V dropped 6 bases and J dropped 8 bases, with 18 bases sitting between them. CDR3 protein: CASNLGVKPDEQFF. The CDR3 DNA sequence: TGTGCCAGCAACCTTGGGGTCAAACCCGATGAGCAGTTCTTC.

The sample holds one count of this clone. The CDR3 sequence is CASSARTAGNTIYF. DNA of the CDR3: TGTGCCAGCAGTGCCAGGACAGCTGGAAACACCATATATTTT. The chain carries TRBV28 and TRBJ1-3, with a weak D call TRBD1 (6 bases). Germline values: CDR1 MDHEN, CDR2 SYDVKM. With 5 bases removed from V and 2 bases from J, the gap between germline ends came to 10 bases. This CDR3 is 14 amino acids long. The full variable domain, with the rest looked up from reference TRBV28 and TRBJ1-3, is DVKVTQSSRYLVKRTGEKVFLECVQDMDHENMFWYRQDPGLGLRLIYFSYDVKMKEKGDIPEGYSVSREKKERFSLILESASTNQTSMYLCASSARTAGNTIYFGEGSWLTVV.

The V gene is TRBV15, the J gene TRBJ2-7; 10 nucleotides align to TRBD1. V dropped 8 bases and J dropped 6; count of bases not matched to a gene: 7. This CDR3 contains 13 residues. Germline V gene sequence: CDR1 LNHNV, CDR2 YYDKDF (reference sequence). The CDR3 DNA follows: TGTGCCACCCGACGACAGGGGGCCAGCGAGCAGTACTTC. It encodes CATRRQGASEQYF. Combining the CDR3 with reference TRBV15 and TRBJ2-7 gives the whole variable domain DAMVIQNPRYQVTQFGKPVTLSCSQTLNHNVMYWYQQKSSQAPKLLFHYYDKDFNNEADTPDNFQSRRPNTSFCFLDIRSPGLGDTAMYLCATRRQGASEQYFGPGTRLTVT.

The chain's CDR3 is CASSQDGRGAEQYF. The CDR3 region has the DNA TGCGCCAGCAGCCAAGACGGTCGAGGTGCCGAGCAGTACTTC. V is TRBV4-3 and J is TRBJ2-7; D not certain. Germline CDR1 is LGHNA and CDR2 is YSLEER. V was pared by 0 bases and J by 6 bases, with 12 bases between. CDR3 size: 14 residues.

This sequence joins TRBV13 and TRBJ2-7; D possibly uses TRBD1 or TRBD2 (5 bases each). The germline V and J ends were trimmed by 5 bases and 5 bases, with 16 bases remaining between them. CDR3 length: 14 amino acids. CDR1 is PRHDT, CDR2 FYEKMQ, per germline (reference sequence). DNA of the CDR3: TGTGCCAGCAGCCAACGGGCAGGGACCCACGAGCAGTACTTC. Translation gives CASSQRAGTHEQYF. Full variable domain (outside the CDR3, taken from reference TRBV13 and TRBJ2-7): AAGVIQSPRHLIKEKRETATLKCYPIPRHDTVYWYQQGPGQDPQFLISFYEKMQSDKGSIPDRFSAQQFSDYHSELNMSSLELGDSALYFCASSQRAGTHEQYFGPGTRLTVT.

Comment on this clone: At one end the junction does not follow the germline gene, possibly because of a read error. The chain carries TRBV13 and TRBJ1-5; 7 bases line up with TRBD1. The CDR3 runs 14 residues. Germline loops: CDR1 PRHDT, CDR2 FYEKMQ (reference sequence). The CDR3 coding sequence is TGTGCCAGCAGTTTAGGGGGCAGTCATCAGCCCCAGCATTTT. It translates to CASSLGGSHQPQHF.

The V gene is TRBV28, the J gene TRBJ1-2; 8 bases match TRBD1. The CDR3 has 12 amino acids. Germline values: CDR1 MDHEN, CDR2 SYDVKM. The J segment lost 8 bases and the V segment lost 7 bases, leaving 6 bases of the junction unmatched. CDR3 in DNA: TGTGCCAGCATCCCACAGGGGGGCGGCTACACCTTC. Its protein product is CASIPQGGGYTF.

The chain has TRBV10-1 and TRBJ1-5; D may be TRBD1 (6 bases). Trimming took 5 bases from V and 4 from J, leaving 9 bases between them. This CDR3 comprises 13 residues. The germline gives CDR1 WNHNN, CDR2 SYGVQD (reference sequence). The CDR3 DNA follows: TGCGCCAGCAGTCCCACAGGGAATCAGCCCCAGCATTTT. Protein product: CASSPTGNQPQHF.

The chain recombines TRBV7-7 with TRBJ2-3; TRBD2 agrees at 8 bases. The CDR3 covers 16 residues. The germline gives CDR1 SSHAT, CDR2 FNYEAQ (reference sequence). Germline trimming cut 4 bases from V and 0 bases from J; bases unmatched to any gene: 6. The CDR3 sequence: CASSSGLARSTDTQYF. The CDR3 bases are TGTGCCAGCAGCTCCGGACTAGCTCGTAGCACAGATACGCAGTATTTT.

The V gene is TRBV2, the J gene TRBJ2-7; TRBD2 is a possible D gene (5 bases). This CDR3 has 11 amino acids. V was shortened by 3 bases and J by 10 bases, with 10 bases between the two germline ends. Germline V gene sequence: CDR1 SNHLY, CDR2 FYNNEI. CDR3 coding DNA: TGTGCCAGCAGTGAGTCGGGGTTCCAGTACTTC. Translating it yields CASSESGFQYF.

DNA for the CDR3: TGCGCCAGCAGCAGGATAGCCGCCATCGTTCGGGAGACCCAGTACTTC. Amino acids: CASSRIAAIVRETQYF. J is TRBJ2-5 and V is TRBV5-1; D gene uncertain. Germline lookup yields CDR1 SGHRS and CDR2 YFSETQ. The CDR3 is made up of 16 amino acids. With 4 bases removed from V and 5 bases from J, the gap between germline ends came to 21 bases.

CDR3 sequence (DNA): TGTGCCAACGGGACAGGCAGAACCTACGAGCAGTACTTC. Translating it yields CANGTGRTYEQYF. The V gene is TRBV19, the J gene TRBJ2-7; 8 bases line up with TRBD1. Germline V gene sequence: CDR1 LNHDA, CDR2 SQIVND (reference sequence). This CDR3 comprises 13 residues. V dropped 10 bases and J dropped 2; count of bases not matched to a gene: 7.

The chain uses TRBV18 and TRBJ1-2; TRBD1 matches at 7 bases. Germline assignment: CDR1 KGHSH and CDR2 LQKENI. The CDR3 extends over 13 amino acids. After removal of 0 bases from V and 8 bases from J, the junction contained 3 bases not matched to a gene. CDR3 amino acids: CASSPPQGGGYTF. The CDR3, as DNA: TGTGCCAGCTCACCACCTCAGGGGGGCGGCTACACCTTC.

The V call is TRBV11-2, the J call TRBJ2-1; D is ambiguous. Trimming pared 0 bases from V and 0 bases from J, leaving 9 bases between. CDR3 length: 16 residues. CDR1 is SGHAT, CDR2 FQNNGV, per germline. Here the CDR3 DNA reads TGTGCCAGCAGCTTAGATCCACAGAGCTCCTACAATGAGCAGTTCTTC. Translation: CASSLDPQSSYNEQFF.

V gene TRBV6-6 combines with J gene TRBJ2-7, with a tentative D call TRBD2 (7 bases). Germline lookup yields CDR1 MNHNY and CDR2 SVGAGI (reference sequence). This CDR3 comprises 14 residues. V shed 7 bases and J shed 6 bases, with 19 bases lying between them. The CDR3 DNA reads as TGTGCCAGCACCCTTGGGGGGGCGCGGGTCGAGCAGTACTTC. As protein: CASTLGGARVEQYF.

This sequence joins TRBV13 and TRBJ2-6; D is unresolved. The CDR3 runs 16 residues. Germline loops: CDR1 PRHDT, CDR2 FYEKMQ (reference sequence). Trimming cost V 4 bases and J 0 bases, with 10 bases left between them. The CDR3 nucleotides read TGTGCCAGCAGCTCAGGCACCGGCTCTGGGGCCAACGTCCTGACTTTC. Encoded protein: CASSSGTGSGANVLTF.

The chain uses TRBV29-1 and TRBJ1-1; the match to TRBD1 covers 11 bases. The CDR3 has 16 residues. V lost 2 bases to trimming and J lost 3 bases; unmatched junction nucleotides: 8. Germline values: CDR1 SQVTM, CDR2 ANQGSEA. This CDR3 reads CSVERRTGGADTEAFF. In nucleotides, the CDR3 is TGCAGCGTTGAACGGCGGACAGGGGGCGCCGACACTGAAGCTTTCTTT. Full variable domain (outside the CDR3, taken from reference TRBV29-1 and TRBJ1-1): SAVISQKPSRDICQRGTSLTIQCQVDSQVTMMFWYRQQPGQSLTLIATANQGSEATYESGFVIDKFPISRPNLTFSTLTVSNMSPEDSSIYLCSVERRTGGADTEAFFGQGTRLTVV.

The chain recombines TRBV7-2 with TRBJ2-5; a possible D gene is TRBD1 (5 bases). Per the germline V gene, CDR1 is SGHTA and CDR2 is FQGNSA. V dropped 5 bases and J dropped 11 bases, with 18 bases sitting between them. The CDR3 length is 13 residues. The CDR3 region is CASSPEQAPMQYF. The CDR3 DNA reads as TGTGCCAGCAGCCCCGAACAGGCCCCAATGCAGTACTTC.

The chain joins TRBV7-8 to TRBJ2-7, with D possibly being TRBD2 (6 bases). The CDR3 is 14 amino acids. The V and J ends lost 5 bases and 4 bases respectively, with 15 bases between them. In germline, CDR1 is SGHVS, CDR2 FQNEAQ. CDR3 sequence reads: CASSVARDSYEQYF. The CDR3 DNA is TGTGCCAGCAGCGTGGCGCGGGACTCTTACGAGCAGTACTTC.

The chain is built from TRBV6-1 and TRBJ2-7; D gene ambiguous. With 5 bases removed from V and 2 bases from J, the gap between germline ends came to 4 bases. Germline V lookup: CDR1 MNHNS, CDR2 SASEGT. The CDR3 sequence is 11 residues long. CDR3 bases: TGTGCCAGCAGTCGGGCCTACGAGCAGTACTTC. Encoded protein: CASSRAYEQYF.